The next 27 T cell receptor beta chains were all read from a single sample in a study of cytotoxic CD8 clonotypes in ibrutinib-treated CLL (dated by TCRdb to the early 2020s). Preparation of the library involved the immunoSEQ multiplex PCR assay. The immuneACCESS repertoire file appears here via TCRdb, limited to in-frame rearrangements. These files lack a portion of the clones; in checked studies, under half of the deficit traces to unresolved V genes, and the cause of the others is not known. The sample yields nearly 300,000 clones; roughly 76% were counted once. About 5% of the sample is in the top ten clones. Explained via the paper, the time point label denotes: progressive disease on ibrutinib. The specimen comprised PBMCs, sampled at disease progression, from a patient treated with ibrutinib. These TCRs come from a human donor with chronic lymphocytic leukemia.

CDR3 nucleotide sequence: TGTGCCAGCAGCTCAGAGCCTTCCAACACCGGGGAGCTGTTTTTT. It yields the protein CASSSEPSNTGELFF. The chain recombines TRBV28 with TRBJ2-2, with no clear D. This CDR3 contains 15 residues. V was pared by 6 bases and J by 2 bases, with 13 bases between. Germline V gene data show CDR1 as MDHEN and CDR2 as SYDVKM. Looking up the rest from reference TRBV28 and TRBJ2-2 gives the full variable domain: DVKVTQSSRYLVKRTGEKVFLECVQDMDHENMFWYRQDPGLGLRLIYFSYDVKMKEKGDIPEGYSVSREKKERFSLILESASTNQTSMYLCASSSEPSNTGELFFGEGSRLTVL.

This clone was seen a handful of times. V gene TRBV10-3 combines with J gene TRBJ2-5; possible D gene TRBD2, 6 bases. V was pared by 4 bases and J by 0 bases, with 6 bases between. Germline V gene sequence: CDR1 ENHRY, CDR2 SYGVKD. The CDR3 has 13 amino acids. The CDR3 sequence is CAISASDQETQYF. As DNA, the CDR3 is TGTGCCATCAGTGCTAGCGACCAAGAGACCCAGTACTTC.

The count of this clone is one. The gene calls are TRBV7-6 and TRBJ2-3; D call uncertain. This CDR3 region has 15 residues. Trimming left V 5 bases short and J 2 bases short, with 14 bases between. Germline V gene data show CDR1 as SGHVS and CDR2 as FNYEAQ. DNA of the CDR3: TGTGCCAGCAGCCTTCTACCTCTCACCACAGATACGCAGTATTTT. Translation: CASSLLPLTTDTQYF.

The chain couples TRBV27 to TRBJ1-6, with D perhaps matching TRBD1 (6 bases). The CDR3 consists of 15 residues. CDR1 MNHEY and CDR2 SMNVEV come from the germline V gene (reference sequence). V was clipped by 5 bases and J by 6 bases, with 14 bases between them. CDR3 loop: CASSTNGQFNSPLHF. The CDR3 DNA sequence: TGTGCCAGCAGTACCAATGGACAGTTTAATTCACCCCTCCACTTT.

This clone was counted between two and nine times. This chain links TRBV7-2 with TRBJ2-1; D possibly corresponds to TRBD1 (5 bases). The V gene lost 5 bases and the J gene lost 12 bases, with 20 bases spanning the gap. CDR1 is SGHTA, CDR2 FQGNSA, per germline. CDR3 length: 14 amino acids. In nucleotides, the CDR3 is TGTGCCAGCAGCACCCGTGAACAGGTTCGTCGGCAGTTCTTC. Translation gives CASSTREQVRRQFF.

The chain carries TRBV9 and TRBJ2-4; 12 bases match TRBD2. Per the germline V gene, CDR1 is SGDLS and CDR2 is YYNGEE. J lost 0 bases, V lost 0 bases, and 4 bases had no gene match. This CDR3 spans 18 amino acids. This chain's CDR3 is CASSVGTSGILAKNIQYF. The CDR3 region has the DNA TGTGCCAGCAGCGTAGGGACTAGCGGGATTTTAGCCAAAAACATTCAGTACTTC.

The rearrangement uses TRBV18 and TRBJ1-2, with 8 nucleotides matching TRBD1. The germline gives CDR1 KGHSH, CDR2 LQKENI. J was trimmed by 2 bases and V by 4 bases; bases with no gene match: 15. This CDR3 region has 18 residues. The DNA for the CDR3 is TGTGCCAGCTCACTTTGGACAGGGCTGATGGGCTCGAACTATGGCTACACCTTC. Its translation is CASSLWTGLMGSNYGYTF.

The chain carries TRBV11-3 and TRBJ2-1; no definite D call. The V end was cut by 3 bases, the J end by 6 bases, with 9 bases between. This CDR3 region has 13 residues. Germline lookup yields CDR1 SGHNT and CDR2 YENEEA. The CDR3 DNA follows: TGTGCCAGCAGCTTGTCTCCAAGCAATGAGCAGTTCTTC. Translation gives CASSLSPSNEQFF.

In nucleotides, the CDR3 is TGTGCCAGCAGCTTAGAAAGGGGCCCCGAAGGGGAGCAGTACTTC. This gives the protein CASSLERGPEGEQYF. The rearrangement uses TRBV7-3 and TRBJ2-7, with TRBD1 as a possible D gene (5 bases). Trimming took off 2 bases at V and 7 bases at J, with 18 bases between the two ends. Germline loops: CDR1 SGHTA, CDR2 FQGTGA. This CDR3 has 15 residues. Using reference TRBV7-3 and TRBJ2-7 for the parts outside the CDR3, the full variable domain is GAGVSQTPSNKVTEKGKYVELRCDPISGHTALYWYRQSLGQGPEFLIYFQGTGAADDSGLPNDRFFAVRPEGSVSTLKIQRTERGDSAVYLCASSLERGPEGEQYFGPGTRLTVT.

The V gene is TRBV15, the J gene TRBJ1-3; TRBD1 matches at 7 bases. The CDR3 runs 15 residues. CDR1 is LNHNV, CDR2 YYDKDF, per germline (reference sequence). Trimming at V came to 5 bases and at J to 0 bases, leaving 4 bases not matched to a gene. The CDR3 DNA reads as TGTGCCACCAGCCCCCAGGGGGACTCTGGAAACACCATATATTTT. Translating gives CATSPQGDSGNTIYF. Supplemented by reference TRBV15 and TRBJ1-3, the full variable domain reads DAMVIQNPRYQVTQFGKPVTLSCSQTLNHNVMYWYQQKSSQAPKLLFHYYDKDFNNEADTPDNFQSRRPNTSFCFLDIRSPGLGDTAMYLCATSPQGDSGNTIYFGEGSWLTVV.

This chain joins TRBV5-1 and TRBJ2-7; 7 bases align to TRBD2. CDR1 is SGHRS and CDR2 is YFSETQ in the germline V gene. CDR3 length: 14 residues. With V trimmed by 4 bases and J by 7 bases, 11 bases remained unmatched. DNA for the CDR3: TGCGCCAGCAGCGGGGCGGGACGCGGGAGAGAGCAGTACTTC. It specifies CASSGAGRGREQYF.

The chain is built from TRBV7-2 and TRBJ2-7; D call uncertain. The CDR3 has 14 amino acids. Germline loops: CDR1 SGHTA, CDR2 FQGNSA. Trimming took off 6 bases at V and 2 bases at J, with 14 bases between the two ends. The CDR3 region has the DNA TGTGCCAGCAGTCCCGTTGTAGGCGCCTACGAGCAGTACTTC. Its protein product is CASSPVVGAYEQYF.

The gene calls are TRBV5-6 and TRBJ2-1, with 10 positions matching TRBD2. Germline assignment: CDR1 SGHDT and CDR2 YYEEEE. J gave up 7 bases and V 4 bases, and 5 bases lay outside the gene matches. The CDR3 is 14 residues long. Here the CDR3 reads CASSPSGSWNEQFF. CDR3 DNA: TGTGCCAGCAGCCCTAGCGGGAGTTGGAATGAGCAGTTCTTC.

The chain recombines TRBV7-9 with TRBJ2-1; 7 bases agree with TRBD1. Germline CDR1 and CDR2: SEHNR and FQNEAQ (reference sequence). The junction had 18 bases not matched to a gene; V was cut back by 7 bases and J by 9 bases. CDR3 size: 16 residues. This chain's CDR3 is CASTPSGGPILGEQFF. The DNA of the CDR3 is TGTGCCAGCACCCCATCAGGGGGACCCATCCTTGGTGAGCAGTTCTTC.

The chain has TRBV19 and TRBJ2-5; D gene ambiguous. Germline assignment: CDR1 LNHDA and CDR2 SQIVND (reference sequence). The length of the CDR3 is 12 residues. V lost 6 bases and J 4 bases, leaving 9 bases between the germline ends. Written as DNA, the CDR3 is TGTGCCAGTAGAGAGTGGGGAGAGACCCAGTACTTC. It translates to CASREWGETQYF.

The chain has TRBV6-5 and TRBJ1-5; D uncertain. CDR3 size: 12 residues. V was trimmed by 6 bases and J by 0 bases, leaving 3 bases between them. Germline assignment: CDR1 MNHEY and CDR2 SVGAGI. The CDR3 region has the DNA TGTGCCAGCAGGCATAGCAATCAGCCCCAGCATTTT. Translation: CASRHSNQPQHF.

The V call is TRBV5-4, the J call TRBJ2-6; the D is unclear. This CDR3 contains 13 residues. Trimming stripped 5 bases from V and 5 bases from J, with 8 bases between. Germline V gives CDR1 SGHNT, CDR2 YYREEE (reference sequence). CDR3 protein: CASRPGRANVLTF. DNA for the CDR3: TGTGCCAGCAGACCCGGCAGGGCCAACGTCCTGACTTTC.

The chain couples TRBV7-6 to TRBJ2-2; D perhaps matches TRBD1 (6 bases). V lost 4 bases, J lost 4 bases, and 13 bases lay in between. The germline V gene encodes CDR1 SGHVS and CDR2 FNYEAQ. CDR3 length: 15 residues. The CDR3 DNA reads TGTGCCAGCAGCTCGACAGGTCTCCGCACCGGGGAGCTGTTTTTT. The encoded protein is CASSSTGLRTGELFF.

The chain joins TRBV6-1 to TRBJ1-1; D gene ambiguous. The CDR3 is 11 amino acids. Germline lookup yields CDR1 MNHNS and CDR2 SASEGT. Between the trimmed V and J ends, which lost 7 bases and 4 bases, there was a span of 7 bases. CDR3 sequence: CASTPRTEAFF. CDR3 bases: TGTGCCAGCACCCCCCGCACTGAAGCTTTCTTT.

In this sample, this clone turned up once. The J gene is TRBJ2-5, the V gene TRBV5-5, with D perhaps matching TRBD2 (6 bases). Germline loops: CDR1 SGHKS, CDR2 YYEKEE (reference sequence). The CDR3 consists of 16 residues. Between the trimmed V and J ends, which lost 5 bases and 5 bases, there was a span of 22 bases. CDR3 sequence (DNA): TGTGCCAGCAGGACAGACACGGGAGTTTTATCGGAGACCCAGTACTTC. This sequence encodes CASRTDTGVLSETQYF.

This clone was observed a handful of times. The rearrangement uses TRBV15 and TRBJ2-5; D uncertain. The CDR3 extends over 12 amino acids. V shed 3 bases and J shed 4 bases, with 6 bases lying between them. CDR1 is LNHNV, CDR2 YYDKDF, per germline (reference sequence). The CDR3 nucleotides read TGTGCCACCAGCAGGGCCGGAGAGACCCAGTACTTC. Its protein is CATSRAGETQYF.

The V call is TRBV7-9, the J call TRBJ1-2; TRBD1 is a possible D gene (6 bases). The V end was cut by 3 bases, the J end by 8 bases, with 19 bases between. In germline, CDR1 is SEHNR, CDR2 FQNEAQ (reference sequence). This CDR3 has 15 residues. This CDR3 is CASSFSPGDMLGYTF. The CDR3 nucleotides read TGTGCCAGCAGCTTTTCGCCGGGGGACATGCTCGGCTACACCTTC.

This chain links TRBV28 with TRBJ1-5, with D possibly being TRBD1 (5 bases). Between the trimmed V and J ends, which lost 3 bases and 0 bases, there was a span of 12 bases. There are 16 residues in the CDR3. The germline V gene encodes CDR1 MDHEN and CDR2 SYDVKM. The chain's CDR3 is CASSFRDYYSNQPQHF. CDR3 in DNA: TGTGCCAGCAGTTTCCGGGACTATTATAGCAATCAGCCCCAGCATTTT.

This rearrangement joins TRBV10-3 to TRBJ2-3; 7 bases agree with TRBD1. V trimming: 6 bases; J trimming: 0 bases; junction bases outside the gene matches: 3. This CDR3 is 14 amino acids long. The V gene's germline CDR1 is ENHRY and CDR2 SYGVKD. The DNA of the CDR3 is TGTGCCATCAGCGACAGGGTGAGCACAGATACGCAGTATTTT. Residues: CAISDRVSTDTQYF.

This clone was seen only once. This chain connects TRBV5-1 to TRBJ1-4, with 8 positions matching TRBD1. The V gene's germline CDR1 is SGHRS and CDR2 YFSETQ. Unmatched junction bases numbered 3, after V lost 0 bases and J lost 5 bases. CDR3 length: 15 residues. The CDR3 sequence is CASSLGTGKNEKLFF. CDR3 sequence (DNA): TGCGCCAGCAGCTTGGGGACAGGGAAAAATGAAAAACTGTTTTTT. Drawing the rest from reference TRBV5-1 and TRBJ1-4, the complete variable domain is KAGVTQTPRYLIKTRGQQVTLSCSPISGHRSVSWYQQTPGQGLQFLFEYFSETQRNKGNFPGRFSGRQFSNSRSEMNVSTLELGDSALYLCASSLGTGKNEKLFFGSGTQLSVL.

This chain connects TRBV6-6 to TRBJ1-1; 11 positions match TRBD1. V lost 5 bases, J lost 4 bases, and 9 bases stayed unmatched. CDR1 and CDR2 (germline): MNHNY, SVGAGI (reference sequence). This CDR3 contains 16 residues. The CDR3 loop is CASSPAGGTGGTEAFF. The DNA of the CDR3 is TGTGCCAGCAGTCCCGCGGGGGGGACAGGGGGCACTGAAGCTTTCTTT.

This chain uses TRBV19 with TRBJ1-2, with unresolved D. The CDR3 spans 15 residues. Germline CDR1 is LNHDA and CDR2 is SQIVND (reference sequence). V was clipped by 3 bases and J by 2 bases, with 13 bases between them. The CDR3 protein is CASSILPRPNYGYTF. The CDR3 DNA reads TGTGCCAGTAGTATTCTTCCCAGGCCGAACTATGGCTACACCTTC. The variable domain in full, with the rest retrieved from reference TRBV19 and TRBJ1-2, is DGGITQSPKYLFRKEGQNVTLSCEQNLNHDAMYWYRQDPGQGLRLIYYSQIVNDFQKGDIAEGYSVSREKKESFPLTVTSAQKNPTAFYLCASSILPRPNYGYTFGSGTRLTVV.